This T cell receptor (beta chain) emerged from a study of blood T cell repertoires in COVID-19. Study as a whole: Sites in the United States, Italy and Spain provided acute and convalescent COVID-19 samples. In each case, the material was cDNA or gDNA derived from T cells, B-cell-depleted T cells, or PBMCs.

A Seattle source enrolled patients during active infection and followed them longitudinally. Germline V lookup: CDR1 MDHEN, CDR2 SYDVKM. Losses at the gene ends were 4 bases for V and 4 bases for J; bases not matched to a gene: 10. This CDR3 has 17 residues. Repertoires were generated with immunoSEQ multiplex PCR, while TCRdb's copy carries only in-frame clones and drops some. The data contain fewer than 350,000 clones, roughly 90% of them singletons. The chain has TRBV28 and TRBJ2-3; 11 nucleotides line up with TRBD2. The clonotype comes from a woman in her sixties with COVID-19, enrolled during active disease. Specimen: peripheral blood. The CDR3 region is CASSYLLAGDDPDTQYF. CDR3 nucleotides: TGTGCCAGCAGTTATCTACTAGCGGGGGACGACCCAGATACGCAGTATTTT.